These T cell receptor beta chains were read from a single sample in a study of blood T cell repertoires in COVID-19. Sequencing used immunoSEQ multiplex PCR; TCRdb keeps in-frame clones, though not all of them. Counted here are more than 50,000 clones, 70% to 90% occurring once; the ten biggest clones make up approximately 16%. Sequenced sample: peripheral blood. Source of these receptors: a human donor in a cohort sampled during active COVID-19. Both conserved end residues are part of each CDR3. D genes are given only for firm matches. The listing skips clone size in some rows; elsewhere it reads once, few, many or a size class.

>.|TRBJ1-4|few|TRBV5-1
CASSRGIGPNEKLFF
TGCGCCAGCAGCAGGGGGATAGGTCCTAATGAAAAACTGTTTTTT
>.|TRBJ2-3|.|TRBV7-9
CASSPRRGGADTQYF
TGTGCCAGCAGCCCGAGGAGGGGGGGCGCAGATACGCAGTATTTT
>TRBD1|TRBJ2-1|.|TRBV6-6
CASRGQGGPYNEQFF
TGTGCCAGCAGGGGACAGGGGGGCCCCTACAATGAGCAGTTCTTC
>TRBD1|TRBJ1-1|.|TRBV11-2
CASSFMDRGIVEAFF
TGTGCCAGCAGCTTTATGGACAGGGGAATTGTTGAAGCTTTCTTT
>.|TRBJ2-7|.|TRBV20-1
CSASRGLDEQYF
TGCAGTGCTAGTCGGGGTCTGGACGAGCAGTACTTC
>TRBD1|TRBJ2-1|.|TRBV7-2
CASSRQGWEQFF
TGTGCCAGCAGTAGACAGGGCTGGGAGCAGTTCTTC
>.|TRBJ1-5|.|TRBV5-3
CARSFPGVSQPQHF
TGTGCCAGAAGCTTCCCGGGGGTAAGTCAGCCCCAGCATTTT
>.|TRBJ1-4|.|TRBV21-1
CASQGQGVLILREKLFF
TGTGCCAGTCAAGGACAGGGGGTTCTCATCCTAAGGGAAAAACTGTTTTTT
>.|TRBJ2-7|.|TRBV27
CASRGYYEQYF
TGTGCCAGTAGGGGTTACTACGAGCAGTACTTC
>.|TRBJ2-7|once|TRBV21-1
CASSKEGVIRRAASYEQYF
TGTGCCAGCAGCAAAGAGGGTGTGATACGGCGGGCTGCCTCCTACGAGCAGTACTTC
>TRBD1|TRBJ1-1|.|TRBV5-6
CASSLGDRRNTEAFF
TGTGCCAGCAGCTTGGGGGACAGGAGAAACACTGAAGCTTTCTTT
>.|TRBJ2-6|.|TRBV4-3
CASSLSDSPGANVLTF
TGCGCCAGCAGCCTCTCCGACAGCCCTGGGGCCAACGTCCTGACTTTC
>TRBD1|TRBJ1-6|.|TRBV7-9
CASSPGQGSSPLHF
TGTGCCAGCAGCCCAGGACAGGGTTCTTCACCCCTCCACTTT
>.|TRBJ2-7|.|TRBV3-1/TRBV3-2
CASSQDRGGNYEQYF
TGTGCCAGCAGCCAAGATCGAGGAGGGAACTACGAGCAGTACTTC
>.|TRBJ2-7|once|TRBV27
CASSLGQSYEQYF
TGTGCCAGCAGTTTAGGACAGTCCTACGAGCAGTACTTC
>.|TRBJ2-3|.|TRBV6-1
CASSEEQRTDTQYF
TGTGCCAGCAGTGAGGAACAGCGCACAGATACGCAGTATTTT
>.|TRBJ1-5|.|TRBV11-2
CASSLDQEQPQHF
TGTGCCAGCAGCTTAGACCAGGAACAGCCCCAGCATTTT
>TRBD1|TRBJ1-4|.|TRBV25-1
CASRPHSGQGANEKLFF
TGTGCCAGCAGACCTCACTCCGGACAGGGGGCTAATGAAAAACTGTTTTTT
>.|TRBJ2-1|.|TRBV30
CAWRDVGGSYNEQFF
TGTGCCTGGAGGGACGTGGGGGGCTCCTACAATGAGCAGTTCTTC
>TRBD1|TRBJ1-1|.|TRBV19
CASSGDRSPTEAFF
TGTGCCAGTAGTGGGGACAGGAGTCCCACTGAAGCTTTCTTT
>.|TRBJ1-1|.|TRBV7-9
CASSLVPGNTEAFF
TGTGCCAGCAGCTTAGTTCCAGGGAACACTGAAGCTTTCTTT
>.|TRBJ1-1|.|TRBV5-6
CASSSTENTEAFF
TGTGCCAGCAGCTCCACAGAGAACACTGAAGCTTTCTTT
>.|TRBJ1-2|.|TRBV9
CASSSGDGVYGYTF
TGTGCCAGCAGCTCAGGGGACGGGGTCTATGGCTACACCTTC
>.|TRBJ1-5|.|TRBV13
CASSQEPGDQPQHF
TGTGCCAGCAGCCAAGAGCCGGGGGATCAGCCCCAGCATTTT
>.|TRBJ2-7|once|TRBV7-6
CASSLRGGGHEQYF
TGTGCCAGCAGCTTAAGGGGCGGGGGCCACGAGCAGTACTTC
>TRBD1|TRBJ1-2|.|TRBV5-4
CASRLDRESYGYTF
TGTGCCAGCAGGTTGGACAGGGAGAGCTATGGCTACACCTTC
>TRBD1|TRBJ1-1|.|TRBV12-5
CASGLGTATEAFF
TGTGCTAGTGGTTTAGGGACAGCCACTGAAGCTTTCTTT
>TRBD1|TRBJ1-2|.|TRBV29-1
CSDRTGLGYTF
TGCAGCGATCGGACAGGGTTGGGCTACACCTTC
>.|TRBJ2-1|.|TRBV9
CASSVTSLLDEQFF
TGTGCCAGCAGCGTAACTAGCCTGCTTGATGAGCAGTTCTTC
>.|TRBJ1-5|.|TRBV6-5
CASSHSGYQPQHF
TGTGCCAGCAGCCACTCAGGGTATCAGCCCCAGCATTTT
>.|TRBJ1-3|.|TRBV9
CASSETGAAGNTIYF
TGTGCCAGCAGCGAGACAGGTGCCGCTGGAAACACCATATATTTT
>.|TRBJ2-3|.|TRBV5-1
CASSLTGGPTDTQYF
TGCGCCAGCAGCCTTACGGGGGGCCCCACAGATACGCAGTATTTT
>.|TRBJ1-5|.|TRBV7-2
CASSLAGRVIDQPQHF
TGTGCCAGCAGCTTAGCTGGGCGGGTTATAGATCAGCCCCAGCATTTT
>TRBD2|TRBJ2-1|.|TRBV7-2
CASSPSGGANNEQFF
TGTGCCAGCAGCCCTAGCGGGGGGGCCAACAATGAGCAGTTCTTC
>TRBD1|TRBJ1-4|.|TRBV6-6
CASSHRDRVGKLFF
TGTGCCAGCAGTCACCGGGACAGGGTTGGAAAACTGTTTTTT
>TRBD2|TRBJ2-3|.|TRBV4-2
CASSQASGGVDTQYF
TGTGCCAGCAGCCAAGCCAGCGGGGGTGTAGATACGCAGTATTTT
>.|TRBJ2-6|.|TRBV18
CASSPGTPSSGANVLTF
TGTGCCAGCTCACCAGGGACACCTAGCTCTGGGGCCAACGTCCTGACTTTC
>TRBD2|TRBJ2-5|.|TRBV27
CASSLSRGGGSETQYF
TGTGCCAGCAGTTTATCCCGAGGCGGGGGGAGTGAGACCCAGTACTTC
>.|TRBJ1-2|.|TRBV4-2
CASREQGEISGYTF
TGTGCCAGCAGAGAACAGGGTGAGATCTCTGGCTACACCTTC
>.|TRBJ2-7|.|TRBV4-2
CASSQDPRQVKGYEQYF
TGTGCCAGCAGCCAAGATCCCCGACAGGTAAAGGGCTACGAGCAGTACTTC
>.|TRBJ1-2|.|TRBV12-3/TRBV12-4
CASSLVRVEGYTF
TGTGCCAGCAGTTTGGTCAGGGTTGAGGGCTACACCTTC
>TRBD1|TRBJ1-6|.|TRBV7-9
CASSIRTGYDSPLHF
TGTGCCAGCAGCATACGGACAGGGTACGATTCACCCCTCCACTTT
>TRBD1|TRBJ2-7|.|TRBV29-1
CSVETTGNHEQYF
TGCAGCGTCGAAACGACAGGGAACCACGAGCAGTACTTC
>TRBD1|TRBJ1-6|.|TRBV15
CATSRSATGNSPLHF
TGTGCCACCAGCAGGTCCGCGACAGGGAATTCACCCCTCCACTTT
>.|TRBJ1-1|.|TRBV11-3
CASSFSQAEAFF
TGTGCCAGCAGCTTTTCGCAGGCTGAAGCTTTCTTT
>TRBD1|TRBJ1-6|.|TRBV7-2
CASSPRQGLGSPLHF
TGTGCCAGCAGCCCCAGACAGGGGTTAGGTTCACCCCTCCACTTT
>.|TRBJ2-7|.|TRBV11-3
CASSRTVPYEQYF
TGTGCCAGCAGCCGGACAGTTCCCTACGAGCAGTACTTC
>TRBD1|TRBJ1-6|.|TRBV5-4
CASSLGEGAETYNSPLHF
TGTGCCAGCAGCTTGGGAGAGGGGGCGGAAACCTATAATTCACCCCTCCACTTT